A single sample gave rise to the 15 T cell receptor beta chains below, sequenced in a study of blood T cells in healthy people across ages. The second PCR ran roughly 6 to 11 cycles with a sample-barcoded 5' primer and J-beta primers. Via MiXCR, TCRdb re-called the 5' RACE reads, giving one row per CDR3 protein. The data hold 1.5 million or so distinct CDR3 sequences, with around two fifths observed a single time. Sequencing was done on a sample of blood. The receptor source for this set is a woman aged 18-29 years in good health.

This clonotype has only one observation. The gene calls are TRBV6-1 and TRBJ1-3; D is ambiguous. V lost 2 bases to trimming and J lost 2 bases, with 7 bases between them. CDR1 MNHNS and CDR2 SASEGT come from the germline V gene. This CDR3 has 14 residues. The CDR3 region has the DNA TGTGCCAGCAGTGAAATCCCGGCTGGAAACACCATATATTTT. Its translation: CASSEIPAGNTIYF.

V is TRBV7-2 and J is TRBJ1-1; no definite D call. V lost 5 bases and J 2 bases, leaving 12 bases between the germline ends. The CDR3 spans 14 residues. Germline CDR1 is SGHTA and CDR2 is FQGNSA. CDR3 region: CASSLLAPNTEAFF. CDR3 DNA sequence: TGTGCCAGCAGCCTACTCGCCCCCAACACTGAAGCTTTCTTT.

V gene TRBV12-3 or TRBV12-4 combines with J gene TRBJ1-2; 8 positions match TRBD1. This CDR3 comprises 15 residues. Trimming cost V 8 bases and J 0 bases; bases outside gene matches: 8. CDR3 bases: TGTGCCAGCGAGGGGACAGGATTAACTAACTATGGCTACACCTTC. Protein product: CASEGTGLTNYGYTF.

This clonotype was seen a few times. The chain joins TRBV7-8 to TRBJ2-1; TRBD2 agrees at 8 bases. The CDR3 runs 15 residues. Germline-derived CDR1 and CDR2 are SGHVS and FQNEAQ. V shed 5 bases and J 6 bases; nucleotides not matched to a gene: 9. CDR3 region: CASSPGTSRGNEQFF. CDR3 nucleotides: TGTGCCAGCAGCCCAGGGACTAGTCGGGGCAATGAGCAGTTCTTC.

V and J are TRBV4-1 and TRBJ2-3, with 11 bases aligning to TRBD2. This CDR3 has 18 amino acids. CDR1 and CDR2 from the germline V gene are MGHRA and YSYEKL. After removal of 1 base from V and 0 bases from J, the junction contained 6 bases not matched to a gene. The CDR3 here is CASSQVGLAGGSTDTQYF. CDR3 nucleotide sequence: TGCGCCAGCAGCCAAGTGGGTCTAGCGGGGGGAAGCACAGATACGCAGTATTTT.

This clonotype has more than one count but fewer than ten. J is TRBJ2-6 and V is TRBV3-1; D is ambiguous. The CDR3 totals 16 residues. CDR1 is LGHDT and CDR2 is YNNKEL in the germline V gene (reference sequence). Trimming pared 4 bases from V and 1 base from J, leaving 11 bases between. CDR3 bases: TGTGCCAGCAGCCCTGGGTCTGGTTCTGGGGCCAACGTCCTGACTTTC. Translated: CASSPGSGSGANVLTF.

This chain uses TRBV6-5 with TRBJ1-1, with D unclear. This CDR3 has 13 residues. V was cut by 3 bases and J by 6 bases, with 11 bases left in between. In germline, CDR1 is MNHEY, CDR2 SVGAGI. CDR3 loop: CASSYGWQSEAFF. The CDR3 region has the DNA TGTGCCAGCAGTTATGGTTGGCAGTCTGAAGCTTTCTTT.

This clonotype was seen a few times. The V and J genes are TRBV6-2 or TRBV6-3 and TRBJ1-1; TRBD1 might be the D (5 bases). The V gene's germline CDR1 is MNHEY and CDR2 SVGEGT. The CDR3 is 14 amino acids. V dropped 11 bases and J dropped 4 bases, with 20 bases sitting between them. CDR3 sequence reads: CAGAGSPGGTEAFF. CDR3 coding DNA: TGTGCCGGCGCGGGGTCCCCGGGGGGCACTGAAGCTTTCTTT.

The genes are TRBV4-1 and TRBJ2-7; 7 bases map to TRBD1. Germline V gene data show CDR1 as MGHRA and CDR2 as YSYEKL. This CDR3 region has 15 residues. Trimming cost V 6 bases and J 0 bases; bases outside gene matches: 8. DNA for the CDR3: TGCGCCAGCAGACCTACATGGGACAGCTCCTACGAGCAGTACTTC. Translated: CASRPTWDSSYEQYF.

J is TRBJ1-1 and V is TRBV20-1, with D perhaps matching TRBD1 (5 bases). CDR1 DFQATT and CDR2 SNEGSKA come from the germline V gene (reference sequence). This CDR3 has 16 residues. Between the trimmed V and J ends, which lost 7 bases and 1 base, there was a span of 22 bases. This CDR3 is CSVSLSWRGGNTEAFF. CDR3 in DNA: TGCAGTGTCTCCCTCAGTTGGAGGGGAGGGAACACTGAAGCTTTCTTT.

This clonotype turned up a few times. The chain has TRBV27 and TRBJ2-7; D is possibly TRBD1 or TRBD2 (6 bases each). V gave up 4 bases and J gave up 4 bases, with 11 bases separating them. This CDR3 has 13 residues. The germline CDR1 and CDR2 sequences are MNHEY and SMNVEV (reference sequence). DNA for the CDR3: TGTGCCAGCAGTTGGGGGGCTGGGTACGAGCAGTACTTC. Translated: CASSWGAGYEQYF.

The chain carries TRBV7-9 and TRBJ1-6; 8 bases are shared with TRBD1. Unmatched junction bases numbered 8, after V lost 6 bases and J lost 13 bases. The CDR3 is made up of 13 amino acids. Germline CDR1 and CDR2: SEHNR and FQNEAQ (reference sequence). The CDR3 DNA is TGTGCCAGCAGGCCCGGACAGGGTTTCCCCCTCCACTTT. Its translation: CASRPGQGFPLHF.

There are a few counts of this clonotype. J is TRBJ2-5 and V is TRBV29-1; 7 bases agree with TRBD1. The CDR3 has 12 amino acids. J lost 11 bases, V lost 4 bases, and 10 bases had no gene match. The germline CDR1 and CDR2 sequences are SQVTM and ANQGSEA. The DNA for the CDR3 is TGCAGCGTTGCAAGCGACAGGGCGGAGCAGTACTTC. Amino acids: CSVASDRAEQYF.

This clonotype was seen more than once but under ten times. The CDR3 is CASSLAGDPYGYTF. The DNA of the CDR3 is TGCGCCAGCAGCTTGGCAGGGGACCCTTATGGCTACACCTTC. The chain combines TRBV5-1 with TRBJ1-2; D possibly corresponds to TRBD1 (6 bases). The germline gives CDR1 SGHRS, CDR2 YFSETQ. V shed 0 bases and J shed 5 bases, with 11 bases lying between them. The CDR3 covers 14 residues.

The gene calls are TRBV12-3 or TRBV12-4 and TRBJ2-7; 7 bases match TRBD2. The length of the CDR3 is 16 residues. J was trimmed by 5 bases and V by 8 bases; bases with no gene match: 18. DNA of the CDR3: TGTGCCAGCGGACCGCAAAATCGAGGGAGGGCAGACGAGCAGTACTTC. It specifies CASGPQNRGRADEQYF.